This record concerns one TCR beta chain sequence. Its antigen is unknown. The primer mix had 60 Vbeta and 13 Jbeta primers. Generated by immunoSEQ multiplex PCR, the TCRdb table keeps only in-frame clones and is missing some. The sample lists 150,000 or so clones; roughly 79% were seen once. The sample is drawn from a study of cytomegalovirus exposure and HLA in healthy donors. Study-wide background: There were about 85 million unique TCRs (from HLA-typed donors) in an early data release. The study's findings and limits: An analysis that was carried out later associated some 17,000 TCR beta sequences with HLA alleles at 0.05 false discovery rate.

This CDR3 has 16 amino acids. Trimming removed 1 base at V and 2 bases at J, with 14 bases between. The germline CDR1 and CDR2 sequences are MDHEN and SYDVKM. Sequenced input: PBMCs. This receptor was obtained from a man aged 30 to 45 in good health and CMV-seropositive. The chain combines TRBV28 with TRBJ1-2, with D perhaps matching TRBD1 (5 bases). CDR3 region: CASSLLGGRGNYGYTF. In nucleotides, the CDR3 is TGTGCCAGCAGTTTATTGGGGGGACGAGGCAACTATGGCTACACCTTC.